One sample yielded the 22 T cell receptor beta chains listed below, sequenced in a study of T cell responses to AZD1222 COVID-19 vaccine. Generated by immunoSEQ multiplex PCR, the TCRdb table keeps only in-frame clones and is missing some. The sample lists about 83,000 clones; just over 90% were seen once. Sample: peripheral blood, taken on day 0 of MenACWY control vaccination. The receptors originated from an adult in good health.

DNA for the CDR3: TGTGCCAGCAGACCGACAGGGCCCTCACCCCTCCACTTT. It codes for CASRPTGPSPLHF. This rearrangement joins TRBV28 to TRBJ1-6, with TRBD1 matching 7 bases. Germline-derived CDR1 and CDR2 are MDHEN and SYDVKM. CDR3 length: 13 amino acids. The ends lost 6 bases at V and 10 bases at J; junction bases unmatched: 6.

The CDR3 sequence is CASSSGQGAQNFF. The CDR3 bases are TGTGCCAGCAGTTCGGGACAGGGGGCGCAGAATTTCTTT. This chain links TRBV6-5 with TRBJ1-1; 12 bases fit TRBD1. The germline gives CDR1 MNHEY, CDR2 SVGAGI. Trimming at V came to 4 bases and at J to 13 bases, leaving 7 bases not matched to a gene. The length of the CDR3 is 13 residues.

The genes are TRBV7-9 and TRBJ1-4; no definite D call. The CDR3 has 14 amino acids. Germline V lookup: CDR1 SEHNR, CDR2 FQNEAQ (reference sequence). Trimming took off 4 bases at V and 6 bases at J, with 12 bases between the two ends. The CDR3 loop reads CASSSWGEDEKLFF. CDR3 nucleotides: TGTGCCAGCAGCTCTTGGGGTGAAGATGAAAAACTGTTTTTT.

V and J are TRBV29-1 and TRBJ1-2, with no clear D. CDR3 size: 12 residues. Germline lookup yields CDR1 SQVTM and CDR2 ANQGSEA. V dropped 4 bases and J dropped 0 bases, with 6 bases sitting between them. The chain's CDR3 is CSVAQTNYGYTF. In nucleotides, the CDR3 is TGCAGCGTTGCACAGACTAACTATGGCTACACCTTC.

The chain carries TRBV7-9 and TRBJ1-3; D might be TRBD1 (6 bases). In germline, CDR1 is SEHNR, CDR2 FQNEAQ (reference sequence). Trimming removed 4 bases at V and 0 bases at J, with 19 bases between. CDR3 length: 18 amino acids. CDR3 DNA sequence: TGTGCCAGCAGCTCCGGGCGGGGGGGCTTCAGCTCTGGAAACACCATATATTTT. Encoded protein: CASSSGRGGFSSGNTIYF.

V gene TRBV24-1 combines with J gene TRBJ2-5; the match to TRBD1 covers 8 bases. Germline V gives CDR1 KGHDR, CDR2 SFDVKD. After removal of 4 bases from V and 5 bases from J, the junction contained 5 bases not matched to a gene. The CDR3 is made up of 14 amino acids. CDR3 sequence reads: CATSERTGRETQYF. The CDR3 bases are TGTGCCACCAGTGAACGGACAGGGCGGGAGACCCAGTACTTC.

CDR3 nucleotide sequence: TGCGCCAGCAGCTTGGACGGTTCTGGGGCCAACGTCCTGACTTTC. Translating gives CASSLDGSGANVLTF. The gene calls are TRBV5-1 and TRBJ2-6; D gene unclear. There are 15 residues in the CDR3. Trimming left V 0 bases short and J 1 base short, with 5 bases between. Germline V gives CDR1 SGHRS, CDR2 YFSETQ.

This chain joins TRBV7-7 and TRBJ2-2; 11 bases map to TRBD1. The CDR3 loop spans 16 amino acids. CDR1 is SSHAT, CDR2 FNYEAQ, per germline (reference sequence). V lost 5 bases, J lost 4 bases, and 6 bases stayed unmatched. The CDR3 spells CASSPRGTGGTGELFF. The CDR3 DNA reads as TGTGCCAGCAGCCCGCGTGGGACAGGGGGCACCGGGGAGCTGTTTTTT. Full variable domain (rest looked up from reference TRBV7-7 and TRBJ2-2): GAGVSQSPRYKVTKRGQDVTLRCDPISSHATLYWYQQALGQGPEFLTYFNYEAQPDKSGLPSDRFSAERPEGSISTLTIQRTEQRDSAMYRCASSPRGTGGTGELFFGEGSRLTVL.

The gene calls are TRBV18 and TRBJ1-5; 8 bases are a match to TRBD1. The CDR3 covers 17 residues. V was pared by 1 base and J by 0 bases, with 5 bases of the junction left unmatched. Germline V CDR1 and CDR2: KGHSH, LQKENI. The CDR3 spells CASSPQDRAYSNQPQHF. The CDR3 DNA follows: TGTGCCAGCTCACCACAGGACAGGGCTTATAGCAATCAGCCCCAGCATTTT.

The genes are TRBV5-6 and TRBJ1-5; D gene uncertain. CDR3 length: 14 amino acids. The V gene lost 4 bases and the J gene lost 5 bases, with 13 bases spanning the gap. The V gene's germline CDR1 is SGHDT and CDR2 YYEEEE. CDR3 DNA sequence: TGTGCCAGCAGCGGCCCCGGCCGGCATCAGCCCCAGCATTTT. It specifies CASSGPGRHQPQHF.

This rearrangement joins TRBV19 to TRBJ1-1; 7 nucleotides line up with TRBD1. V was pared by 5 bases and J by 3 bases, with 12 bases of the junction left unmatched. Germline V gene sequence: CDR1 LNHDA, CDR2 SQIVND (reference sequence). CDR3 length: 16 amino acids. The CDR3 DNA sequence: TGTGCCAGTAGTCGACTGAGGGGCAGGGGGGACACTGAAGCTTTCTTT. Translating gives CASSRLRGRGDTEAFF.

This clone is a singleton in its sample. The rearrangement uses TRBV2 and TRBJ2-7; TRBD2 matches at 13 bases. After removal of 6 bases from V and 10 bases from J, the junction contained 15 bases not matched to a gene. The CDR3 sequence is 16 residues long. Germline CDR1 SNHLY, CDR2 FYNNEI. The CDR3, as DNA: TGTGCCAGCAGGTCAGGGACTAGCGGGAAAAGGGCCCTCCAGTACTTC. This codes for CASRSGTSGKRALQYF.

The chain joins TRBV19 to TRBJ1-2, with no clear D. Per germline, CDR1 LNHDA and CDR2 SQIVND (reference sequence). V dropped 0 bases and J dropped 6 bases, with 14 bases sitting between them. The CDR3 contains 15 residues. Here the CDR3 DNA reads TGTGCCAGTAGTATAGAGGCAGCTAGCCCGGATGGCTACACCTTC. Its protein product is CASSIEAASPDGYTF.

J is TRBJ1-6 and V is TRBV30, with 7 positions matching TRBD1. CDR1 and CDR2 (germline): GTSNPN, SVGIG (reference sequence). This CDR3 is 14 amino acids long. The V and J ends lost 4 bases and 9 bases, in that order; junction bases with no gene match: 9. Here the CDR3 DNA reads TGTGCCTGGAAACAGGGGCGGGGTGGTTCACCCCTCCACTTT. Encoded protein: CAWKQGRGGSPLHF.

The genes are TRBV25-1 and TRBJ2-7; 10 positions match TRBD1. With V trimmed by 4 bases and J by 3 bases, 3 bases remained unmatched. The CDR3 has 14 residues. Germline lookup yields CDR1 MGHDK and CDR2 SYGVNS. Written as DNA, the CDR3 is TGTGCCAGCAGTGGGTGGACAGGGGGCTACGAGCAGTACTTC. It is translated as CASSGWTGGYEQYF.

The chain combines TRBV6-6 with TRBJ1-1; tentative D call: TRBD1 (5 bases). Germline V CDR1 and CDR2: MNHNY, SVGAGI (reference sequence). The CDR3 has 14 amino acids. Trimming cost V 0 bases and J 5 bases, with 10 bases left between them. The CDR3 DNA reads as TGTGCCAGCAGTTACTCGGGGGGATTGACTGAAGCTTTCTTT. This sequence encodes CASSYSGGLTEAFF.

The gene calls are TRBV27 and TRBJ1-1; possibly TRBD1 for D (5 bases). Germline lookup yields CDR1 MNHEY and CDR2 SMNVEV (reference sequence). With 6 bases removed from V and 6 bases from J, the gap between germline ends came to 14 bases. This CDR3 contains 13 residues. Here the CDR3 reads CASSQLEGSEAFF. The CDR3 DNA follows: TGTGCCAGCAGCCAACTGGAGGGGTCTGAAGCTTTCTTT.

This chain connects TRBV7-3 to TRBJ1-6, with 9 bases matching TRBD1. The V and J ends lost 2 bases and 8 bases, in that order; junction bases with no gene match: 4. Germline V CDR1 and CDR2: SGHTA, FQGTGA. The CDR3 runs to 15 residues. In nucleotides, the CDR3 is TGTGCCAGCAGCTTATGGGGACAGGGAGATTCACCCCTCCACTTT. It specifies CASSLWGQGDSPLHF.

The gene calls are TRBV2 and TRBJ2-7; D possibly corresponds to TRBD2 (7 bases). Trimming cost V 3 bases and J 3 bases, with 21 bases left between them. The CDR3 is 17 residues long. The germline gives CDR1 SNHLY, CDR2 FYNNEI. DNA for the CDR3: TGTGCCAGCAGTGAGAGCGGGGCCAGGGGTCTATACTACGAGCAGTACTTC. Its protein product is CASSESGARGLYYEQYF.

The rearrangement uses TRBV29-1 and TRBJ1-2, with 7 bases fitting TRBD1. The trim removed 0 bases at V and 4 bases at J, leaving 2 bases unmatched. CDR3 length: 13 amino acids. Germline V gene lookup returns CDR1 SQVTM and CDR2 ANQGSEA. This chain's CDR3 is CSVEDRGVYGYTF. The CDR3 region has the DNA TGCAGCGTTGAAGACAGGGGGGTCTATGGCTACACCTTC.

The chain recombines TRBV18 with TRBJ2-7; TRBD1 matches 10 bases. The CDR3 has 13 amino acids. J was trimmed by 5 bases and V by 5 bases; bases with no gene match: 3. Per germline, CDR1 KGHSH and CDR2 LQKENI. CDR3 coding DNA: TGTGCCAGCTCAAGGGGGACAGGGGACGAGCAGTACTTC. Amino acid sequence: CASSRGTGDEQYF.

This chain connects TRBV29-1 to TRBJ2-3, with D hard to call. This CDR3 spans 10 amino acids. V was shortened by 5 bases and J by 5 bases, with 5 bases between the two germline ends. Germline V gene lookup returns CDR1 SQVTM and CDR2 ANQGSEA. This chain's CDR3 is CSVFGDTQYF. The CDR3 nucleotides are TGCAGCGTTTTCGGAGATACGCAGTATTTT.